Listed below are T cell receptor beta chains from one sample, sequenced in a study of type 1 regulatory T cells. TCRdb re-derived calls from the reads in MiXCR, one entry per CDR3 protein. Of roughly 46,000 distinct CDR3 sequences in the sample, 10% to 15% were seen once. Their target antigens are unknown. Source material: cultured non-Tr1 T cells, either the whole culture or a sorted T cell fraction (not recorded which). Receptor source: a human donor in good health. The CDR3 runs from the conserved cysteine through the conserved F or W. A D gene is named only where the DNA matches it firmly. Not all rows give a size; the values are once, few, many and, for expanded clones, a class.

many	NA	TRBV20-1	TRBJ2-5	TGCAGTGCTAGAGATCGAGAGACCCAGTACTTC	CSARDRETQYF
many	NA	TRBV18	TRBJ2-3	TGTGCCAGCTCATCCCTGGGGGATACGCAGTATTTT	CASSSLGDTQYF
NA	NA	TRBV7-8	TRBJ1-6	TGTGCCAGCAGCTTAGGCAGGGCCTCACCCCTCCACTTT	CASSLGRASPLHF
many	NA	TRBV5-1	TRBJ2-5	TGCGCCAGCAGCTTGGCGGCCGGACCAGGGGAGACCCAGTACTTC	CASSLAAGPGETQYF
few	NA	TRBV5-1	TRBJ2-5	TGCGCCAGCAGGACAGCACAAGAGACCCAGTACTTC	CASRTAQETQYF
few	NA	TRBV6-5	TRBJ1-5	TGTGCCAGCAGGCTCAAATTGGGTAGCAATCAGCCCCAGCATTTT	CASRLKLGSNQPQHF
many	NA	TRBV6-5	TRBJ1-1	TGTGCCAGCACCCCCGGCGGGAACACTGAAGCTTTCTTT	CASTPGGNTEAFF
many	NA	TRBV27	TRBJ2-5	TGTGCCAGCAGTCTCCCCCTGCAAGAGACCCAGTACTTC	CASSLPLQETQYF
medium-sized	NA	TRBV7-2	TRBJ2-2	TGTGCCAGCAGCGGGGTTGGGGGAGGCGGCACCGGGGAGCTGTTTTTT	CASSGVGGGGTGELFF
many	TRBD1	TRBV6-6	TRBJ2-2	TGTGCCAGCAGGCCCCCAGGGACAGGGTTCACCGGGGAGCTGTTTTTT	CASRPPGTGFTGELFF
once	TRBD1	TRBV9	TRBJ1-1	TGTGCCAGCAGCGTACTGACAGGGAGTGGTGAAGCTTTCTTT	CASSVLTGSGEAFF
NA	NA	TRBV7-2	TRBJ2-1	TGTGCCAGCAGCGTAGACTACCAGGGCTACAATGAGCAGTTCTTC	CASSVDYQGYNEQFF
NA	TRBD1	TRBV3-1	TRBJ2-2	TGTGCCAGCAGCCGGGGGACAGTGAACACCGGGGAGCTGTTTTTT	CASSRGTVNTGELFF
few	TRBD2	TRBV20-1	TRBJ2-3	TGCAGTGCTAAGGCGGGAGTCACAGATACGCAGTATTTT	CSAKAGVTDTQYF
NA	NA	TRBV7-6	TRBJ2-1	TGTGCCAGCAGCTTAGCTCCTACGGAGAGCTCCTACAATGAGCAGTTCTTC	CASSLAPTESSYNEQFF
medium-sized	TRBD2	TRBV7-2	TRBJ2-1	TGTGCCAGCAGCTTAGCGGGGACTAACAATGAGCAGTTCTTC	CASSLAGTNNEQFF
many	TRBD1	TRBV30	TRBJ2-1	TGTGCCTGGAACAGGGGGCCAGGCAATGAGCAGTTCTTC	CAWNRGPGNEQFF
many	NA	TRBV20-1	TRBJ2-5	TGCAGTGCTAATAGGGCGGAGACCCAGTACTTC	CSANRAETQYF
many	NA	TRBV25-1	TRBJ1-5	TGTGCCAGCAGTGAACCCAATCAGCCCCAGCATTTT	CASSEPNQPQHF
few	NA	TRBV3-1	TRBJ2-3	TGTGCCAGCAGCCCTGAGACTATGGGTACGCAGTATTTT	CASSPETMGTQYF
NA	NA	TRBV30	TRBJ1-6	TGTGCCTGGGGTACAGGGTTGAATTCACCCCTCCACTTT	CAWGTGLNSPLHF
few	NA	TRBV3-1	TRBJ1-3	TGTGCCAGCAGCCAAGATCTCGACACCATATATTTT	CASSQDLDTIYF